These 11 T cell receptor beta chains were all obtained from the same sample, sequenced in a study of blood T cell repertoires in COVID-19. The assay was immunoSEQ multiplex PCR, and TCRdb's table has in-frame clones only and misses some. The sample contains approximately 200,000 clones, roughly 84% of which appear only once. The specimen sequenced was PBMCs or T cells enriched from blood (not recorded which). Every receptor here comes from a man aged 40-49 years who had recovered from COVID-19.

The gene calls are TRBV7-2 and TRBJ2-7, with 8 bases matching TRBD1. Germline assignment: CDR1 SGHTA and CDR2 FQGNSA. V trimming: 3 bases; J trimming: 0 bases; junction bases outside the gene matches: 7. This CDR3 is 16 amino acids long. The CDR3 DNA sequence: TGTGCCAGCAGCTTTGGACAGGGACTGAGCTCCTACGAGCAGTACTTC. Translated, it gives CASSFGQGLSSYEQYF.

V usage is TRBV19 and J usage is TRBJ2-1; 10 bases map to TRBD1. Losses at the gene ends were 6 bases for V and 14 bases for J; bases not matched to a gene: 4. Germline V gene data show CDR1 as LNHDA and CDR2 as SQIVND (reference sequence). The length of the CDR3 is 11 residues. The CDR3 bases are TGTGCCAGTAGAACAGGACAGGGGGAGTTCTTC. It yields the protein CASRTGQGEFF.

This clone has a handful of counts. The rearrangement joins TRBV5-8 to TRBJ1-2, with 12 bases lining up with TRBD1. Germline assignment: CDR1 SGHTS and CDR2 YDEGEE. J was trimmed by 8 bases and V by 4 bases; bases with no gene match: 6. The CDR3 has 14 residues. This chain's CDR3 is CASSAGQGAWGYTF. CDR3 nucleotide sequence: TGTGCCAGCAGCGCGGGACAGGGGGCCTGGGGCTACACCTTC. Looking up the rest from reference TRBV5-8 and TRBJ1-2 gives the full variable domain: EAGVTQSPTHLIKTRGQQATLRCSPISGHTSVYWYQQALGLGLQFLLWYDEGEERNRGNFPPRFSGRQFPNYSSELNVNALELEDSALYLCASSAGQGAWGYTFGSGTRLTVV.

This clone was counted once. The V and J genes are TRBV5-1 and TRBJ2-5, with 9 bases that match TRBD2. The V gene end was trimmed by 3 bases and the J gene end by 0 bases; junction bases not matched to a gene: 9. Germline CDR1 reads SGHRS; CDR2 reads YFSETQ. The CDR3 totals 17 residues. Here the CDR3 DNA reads TGCGCCAGCAGCTGGGGGGTCCTAGCGGGGAACCAAGAGACCCAGTACTTC. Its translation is CASSWGVLAGNQETQYF.

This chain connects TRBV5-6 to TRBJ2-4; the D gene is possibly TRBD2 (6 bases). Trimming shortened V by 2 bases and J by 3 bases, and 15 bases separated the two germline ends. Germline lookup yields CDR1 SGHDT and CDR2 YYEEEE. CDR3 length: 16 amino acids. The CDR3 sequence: CASSFGVGGGKNIQYF. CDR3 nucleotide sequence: TGTGCCAGCAGCTTCGGGGTGGGGGGAGGCAAAAACATTCAGTACTTC.

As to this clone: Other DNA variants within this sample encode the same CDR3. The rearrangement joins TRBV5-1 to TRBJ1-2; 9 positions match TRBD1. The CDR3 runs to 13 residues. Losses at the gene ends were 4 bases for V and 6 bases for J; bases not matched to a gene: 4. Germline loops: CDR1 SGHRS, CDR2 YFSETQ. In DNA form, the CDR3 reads TGCGCCAGCAGCCCACGGACAGGGGATGGCTACACCTTC. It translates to CASSPRTGDGYTF.

The CDR3, as DNA: TGTGCCAGTAGTATAACAGGAAATTCACCCCTCCACTTT. This encodes CASSITGNSPLHF. This chain links TRBV19 with TRBJ1-6, with a weak D call TRBD1 (5 bases). Trimming left V 2 bases short and J 7 bases short, with 6 bases between. This CDR3 region has 13 residues. Germline CDR1 LNHDA, CDR2 SQIVND (reference sequence).

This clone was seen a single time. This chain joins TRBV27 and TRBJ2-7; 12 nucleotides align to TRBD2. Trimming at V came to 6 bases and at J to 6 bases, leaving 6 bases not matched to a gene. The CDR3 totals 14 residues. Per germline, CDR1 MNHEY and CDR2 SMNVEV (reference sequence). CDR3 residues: CASSLAGGPFEQYF. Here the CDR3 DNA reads TGTGCCAGCAGCCTAGCGGGGGGGCCGTTCGAGCAGTACTTC.

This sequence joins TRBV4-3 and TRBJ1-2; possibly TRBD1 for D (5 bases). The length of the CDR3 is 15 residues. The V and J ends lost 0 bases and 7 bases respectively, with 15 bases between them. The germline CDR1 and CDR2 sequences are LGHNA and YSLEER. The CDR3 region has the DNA TGCGCCAGCAGCCAAGATAGAGGGAGGGGAAGTGGCTACACCTTC. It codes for CASSQDRGRGSGYTF.

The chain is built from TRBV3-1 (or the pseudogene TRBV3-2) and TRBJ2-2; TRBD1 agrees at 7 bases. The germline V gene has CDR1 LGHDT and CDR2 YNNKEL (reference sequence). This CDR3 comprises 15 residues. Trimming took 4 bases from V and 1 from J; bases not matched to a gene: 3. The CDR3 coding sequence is TGTGCCAGCAGCCCCCGGGACAGGAACACCGGGGAGCTGTTTTTT. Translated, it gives CASSPRDRNTGELFF.

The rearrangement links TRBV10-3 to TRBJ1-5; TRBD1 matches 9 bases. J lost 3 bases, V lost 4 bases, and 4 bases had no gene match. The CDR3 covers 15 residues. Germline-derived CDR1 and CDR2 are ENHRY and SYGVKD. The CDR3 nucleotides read TGTGCCATCAGTGGGGGACAGGGAAACAATCAGCCCCAGCATTTT. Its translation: CAISGGQGNNQPQHF.